Sequencing of this T cell receptor beta chain was carried out in a study of T cell responses to AZD1222 COVID-19 vaccine. Findings of the study overall: Donors skewed white British and female; clonal diversity was possibly underestimated.

V lost 8 bases and J 6 bases, leaving 5 bases between the germline ends. Germline assignment: CDR1 SNHLY and CDR2 FYNNEI. This CDR3 has 10 residues. The repertoire was sequenced with immunoSEQ multiplex PCR; TCRdb's copy has only in-frame clones and lacks some. The repertoire includes some 110,000 clones, around nine tenths of them detected once, and about 1.4% sits in the top ten. Comments on this clone: Its antigen remains unidentified.

The input for sequencing was peripheral blood, taken 28 days after the second AZD1222 dose. This chain uses TRBV2 with TRBJ1-5; no definite D call. The sequence was collected from an adult who received the AZD1222 COVID-19 vaccine. For the CDR3, the DNA is TGTGCCAGCGGGGTTCAGCCCCAGCATTTT. Translating it yields CASGVQPQHF.